A selection of T cell receptor beta chains follows, all from one sample in a study of T cells in Graves' hyperthyroidism and ophthalmopathy. TCRdb reanalysed the multiplex PCR reads using MiXCR and keeps one entry per CDR3 protein. The sample yields 340,000 or so distinct CDR3 sequences, about 21% seen once. Sequencing input: blood. The receptors derive from a woman in her forties or fifties with Graves' hyperthyroidism. Both conserved end residues are part of each CDR3. The D gene is left open where the match is weak. Size is stated for part of the rows, as once, few or many counts, or as a class when the clone is expanded.

v_gene: TRBV12-3/TRBV12-4; j_gene: TRBJ1-5; d_gene: NA; abundance: NA; CDR3nt: TGTGCCAGCAGAATAGGGGGTTATCAGCCCCAGCATTTT; CDR3aa: CASRIGGYQPQHF
v_gene: TRBV6-1; j_gene: TRBJ2-7; d_gene: NA; abundance: few; CDR3nt: TGTGCCAGCAGGAAGGAGGCCTCTATCCCCTACGAGCAGTACTTC; CDR3aa: CASRKEASIPYEQYF
v_gene: TRBV14; j_gene: TRBJ2-1; d_gene: TRBD2; abundance: few; CDR3nt: TGTGCCAGCAGCCTTACGACTAGCGGGTCCTTCGGGCAGTTCTTC; CDR3aa: CASSLTTSGSFGQFF
v_gene: TRBV5-5; j_gene: TRBJ2-1; d_gene: TRBD2; abundance: NA; CDR3nt: TGTGCCAGCAGCTCGAGCGGGAGGGCCGTCGATGAGCAGTTCTTC; CDR3aa: CASSSSGRAVDEQFF
v_gene: TRBV12-3/TRBV12-4; j_gene: TRBJ2-6; d_gene: TRBD1; abundance: many; CDR3nt: TGTGCCAGCAGTTTACGCCGACAGGGAATCTCTGGGGCCAACGTCCTGACTTTC; CDR3aa: CASSLRRQGISGANVLTF
v_gene: TRBV2; j_gene: TRBJ1-2; d_gene: NA; abundance: NA; CDR3nt: TGTGCCAGCAGTGGCAGGGTTCCGGACGATGGCTACACCTTC; CDR3aa: CASSGRVPDDGYTF
v_gene: TRBV5-1; j_gene: TRBJ1-2; d_gene: NA; abundance: NA; CDR3nt: TGCGCCAGCAGCCCTGAGGGGATGGATGGCTACACCTTC; CDR3aa: CASSPEGMDGYTF
v_gene: TRBV20-1; j_gene: TRBJ2-1; d_gene: NA; abundance: many; CDR3nt: TGCAGTGCTAGAGGCGGTAGCGGAATGAGCTCCTACAATGAGCAGTTCTTC; CDR3aa: CSARGGSGMSSYNEQFF
v_gene: TRBV3-1; j_gene: TRBJ1-5; d_gene: TRBD1; abundance: many; CDR3nt: TGTGCCAGCAGTAAGGGACAGGGGAATCAGCCCCAGCATTTT; CDR3aa: CASSKGQGNQPQHF
v_gene: TRBV20-1; j_gene: TRBJ1-2; d_gene: TRBD1; abundance: many; CDR3nt: TGCAGTGCGAGGGACAGCTACTATGGCTACACCTTC; CDR3aa: CSARDSYYGYTF
v_gene: TRBV28; j_gene: TRBJ1-5; d_gene: NA; abundance: few; CDR3nt: TGTGCCAGTATAACGGGTACCAATCAGCCCCAGCATTTT; CDR3aa: CASITGTNQPQHF
v_gene: TRBV18; j_gene: TRBJ1-2; d_gene: TRBD1; abundance: few; CDR3nt: TGTGCCAGCTCACCAAATAAGGACAGGCTCTATGGCTACACCTTC; CDR3aa: CASSPNKDRLYGYTF
v_gene: TRBV20-1; j_gene: TRBJ2-1; d_gene: TRBD2; abundance: once; CDR3nt: TGCAGTGCTAGAGACCTCGTGACTAGCGGGATGATCAATGAGCAGTTCTTC; CDR3aa: CSARDLVTSGMINEQFF
v_gene: TRBV12-3/TRBV12-4; j_gene: TRBJ1-1; d_gene: NA; abundance: many; CDR3nt: TGTGCCAGCAGACGACAGGCCCTGAGCACTGAAGCTTTCTTT; CDR3aa: CASRRQALSTEAFF
v_gene: TRBV5-4; j_gene: TRBJ2-3; d_gene: NA; abundance: many; CDR3nt: TGTGCCAGCAGCAGGGCCCGGGCAGGGGGCACAGATACGCAGTATTTT; CDR3aa: CASSRARAGGTDTQYF
v_gene: TRBV28; j_gene: TRBJ1-4; d_gene: TRBD1; abundance: many; CDR3nt: TGTGCCAGCAAACGAACCGGGACAGGGGGGGAAAAACTGTTTTTT; CDR3aa: CASKRTGTGGEKLFF
v_gene: TRBV11-3; j_gene: TRBJ2-5; d_gene: NA; abundance: NA; CDR3nt: TGTGCCAGCAGCCTTGGGACGGCGGGGATGGAACAAGAGACCCAGTACTTC; CDR3aa: CASSLGTAGMEQETQYF
v_gene: TRBV12-3/TRBV12-4; j_gene: TRBJ2-5; d_gene: TRBD1; abundance: many; CDR3nt: TGTGCCAGCAGAACCGGGACAGGGACTTGGGAGACCCAGTACTTC; CDR3aa: CASRTGTGTWETQYF
v_gene: TRBV27; j_gene: TRBJ2-5; d_gene: TRBD1; abundance: NA; CDR3nt: TGTGCCAGCAGTTGGACAGGGCTCGTGGAGACCCAGTACTTC; CDR3aa: CASSWTGLVETQYF
v_gene: TRBV29-1; j_gene: TRBJ2-2; d_gene: TRBD1; abundance: NA; CDR3nt: TGCAGCGTTGGTCGGGACAGACCCCTGACCGGGGAGCTGTTTTTT; CDR3aa: CSVGRDRPLTGELFF
v_gene: TRBV5-4; j_gene: TRBJ1-2; d_gene: NA; abundance: many; CDR3nt: TGTGCCAGCAGGGAGGCTTCTAAGGGCTACACCTTC; CDR3aa: CASREASKGYTF
v_gene: TRBV2; j_gene: TRBJ1-2; d_gene: NA; abundance: many; CDR3nt: TGTGCCAGCAGGGGATTGGTAGGAAGAGGCTACACCTTC; CDR3aa: CASRGLVGRGYTF
v_gene: TRBV4-1; j_gene: TRBJ2-1; d_gene: NA; abundance: NA; CDR3nt: TGCGCCAGCAGCCAGGGAGTTCAAACAGACAATGAGCAGTTCTTC; CDR3aa: CASSQGVQTDNEQFF
v_gene: TRBV5-6; j_gene: TRBJ1-4; d_gene: NA; abundance: few; CDR3nt: TGTGCCAGCAGCACCGGGGCAGAAAATGAAAAACTGTTTTTT; CDR3aa: CASSTGAENEKLFF
v_gene: TRBV5-1; j_gene: TRBJ2-1; d_gene: NA; abundance: many; CDR3nt: TGCGCCAGCAGCTTGGGCGTGGGGGGTCATAGAAATGAGCAGTTCTTC; CDR3aa: CASSLGVGGHRNEQFF
v_gene: TRBV6-1; j_gene: TRBJ2-7; d_gene: TRBD1; abundance: many; CDR3nt: TGTGCCAGCAGTAATGGGGACAGGGTTTACGAGCAGTACTTC; CDR3aa: CASSNGDRVYEQYF
v_gene: TRBV20-1; j_gene: TRBJ1-1; d_gene: NA; abundance: NA; CDR3nt: TGCAGTGCCGGGGGCCTGAACACTGAAGCTTTCTTT; CDR3aa: CSAGGLNTEAFF
v_gene: TRBV28; j_gene: TRBJ2-7; d_gene: TRBD1; abundance: NA; CDR3nt: TGTGCCAGCACCTCCGGGACAGGTAGTACCTACGAGCAGTACTTC; CDR3aa: CASTSGTGSTYEQYF
v_gene: TRBV7-6; j_gene: TRBJ2-7; d_gene: TRBD2; abundance: many; CDR3nt: TGTGCCAGCAGCTTAGGCCCACTAGCGCCCAGAGAGGTGTCCTACGAGCAGTACTTC; CDR3aa: CASSLGPLAPREVSYEQYF
v_gene: TRBV7-3; j_gene: TRBJ2-7; d_gene: TRBD2; abundance: NA; CDR3nt: TGTGCCAGCAGCCTATGGACTAGCGGAGACTCCTACGAGCAGTACTTC; CDR3aa: CASSLWTSGDSYEQYF
v_gene: TRBV6-2/TRBV6-3; j_gene: TRBJ1-3; d_gene: TRBD1; abundance: NA; CDR3nt: TGTGCCAGCAGTTACTCGACAGGGGGAAACACCATATATTTT; CDR3aa: CASSYSTGGNTIYF